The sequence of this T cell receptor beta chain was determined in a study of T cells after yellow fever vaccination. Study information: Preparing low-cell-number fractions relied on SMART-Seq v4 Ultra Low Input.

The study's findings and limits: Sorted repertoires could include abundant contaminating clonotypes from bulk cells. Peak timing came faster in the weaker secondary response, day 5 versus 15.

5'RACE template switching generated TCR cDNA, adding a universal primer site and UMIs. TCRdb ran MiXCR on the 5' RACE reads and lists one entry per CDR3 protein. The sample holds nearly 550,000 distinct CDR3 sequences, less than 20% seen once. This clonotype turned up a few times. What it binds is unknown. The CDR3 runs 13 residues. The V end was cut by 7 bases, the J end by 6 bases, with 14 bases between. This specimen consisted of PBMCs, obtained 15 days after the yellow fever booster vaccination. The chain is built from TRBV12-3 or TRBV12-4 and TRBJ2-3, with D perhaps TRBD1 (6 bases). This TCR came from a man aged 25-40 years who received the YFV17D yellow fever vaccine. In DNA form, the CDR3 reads TGTGCCAGCAACCTTCCCGACAGGGATACGCAGTATTTT. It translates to CASNLPDRDTQYF.